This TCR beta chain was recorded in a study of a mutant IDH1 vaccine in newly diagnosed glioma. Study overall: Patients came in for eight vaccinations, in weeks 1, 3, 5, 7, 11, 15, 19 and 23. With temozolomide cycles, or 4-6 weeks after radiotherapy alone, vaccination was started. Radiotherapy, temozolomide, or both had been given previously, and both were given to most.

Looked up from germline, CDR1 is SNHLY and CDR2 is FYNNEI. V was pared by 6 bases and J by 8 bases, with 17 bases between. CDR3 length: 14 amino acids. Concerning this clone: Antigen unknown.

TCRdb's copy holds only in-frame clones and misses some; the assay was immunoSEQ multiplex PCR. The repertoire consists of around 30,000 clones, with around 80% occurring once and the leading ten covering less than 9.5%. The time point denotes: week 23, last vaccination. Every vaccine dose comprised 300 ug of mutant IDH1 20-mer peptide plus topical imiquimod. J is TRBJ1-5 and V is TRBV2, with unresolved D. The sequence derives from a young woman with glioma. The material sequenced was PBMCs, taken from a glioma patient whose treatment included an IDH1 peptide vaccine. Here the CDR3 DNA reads TGTGCCAGCAGCGTGGACCGAGAGGTGGAGCCCCAGCATTTT. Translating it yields CASSVDREVEPQHF.